The following is a TCR beta chain sequence with its context. Antigen: not known. The sample originates from a study of breast tumors, draining lymph nodes, adjacent tissues. Study-wide findings and caveats: Data fit most tumor T cells coming from lymph node, expanding in tumor.

Axillary draining lymph nodes of breast cancer patients supplied the node samples. TCRdb called the multiplex PCR reads again in MiXCR, with one record for every CDR3 protein. Among roughly 100,000 distinct CDR3 sequences, less than 40% were seen once, and the ten largest hold around 5.9%. The V gene end was trimmed by 4 bases and the J gene end by 6 bases; junction bases not matched to a gene: 9. CDR1 is DFQATT, CDR2 SNEGSKA, per germline (reference sequence). The CDR3 spans 14 residues. The rearrangement joins TRBV20-1 to TRBJ2-1; 7 bases are shared with TRBD2. The sample taken for sequencing was axillary lymph node tissue. The TCR was taken from a female donor with breast cancer. Some clones in this sample may be carry-over from other donors' samples. The CDR3 DNA is TGCAGTGCTATGAGAGAGGGAGGGCTCAATGAGCAGTTCTTC. It codes for CSAMREGGLNEQFF.